This T cell receptor beta chain was identified in a study of Tregs in tolerant kidney transplant recipients. TCRdb's copy holds only in-frame clones and misses some; the assay was immunoSEQ multiplex PCR. This sample has 200,000 to 300,000 clones, with around 82% found just once. Germline V gives CDR1 MNHEY, CDR2 SVGAGI. There are 14 residues in the CDR3. V lost 5 bases to trimming and J lost 5 bases; unmatched junction nucleotides: 4. General study points: The most relevant donor-specific Treg TCRbeta repertoire apparently came from expansion with activated donor B cells. Validation in larger populations is needed because few patients were studied.

On this clone itself: Its specificity is not known.

The sequence was collected from a human donor in good health. The rearrangement links TRBV6-5 to TRBJ1-5; 9 positions match TRBD1. Sequencing used CD4+ T cells from blood. The CDR3 spells CASSPGQGYQPQHF. The CDR3 coding sequence is TGTGCCAGCAGTCCGGGACAGGGTTATCAGCCCCAGCATTTT.